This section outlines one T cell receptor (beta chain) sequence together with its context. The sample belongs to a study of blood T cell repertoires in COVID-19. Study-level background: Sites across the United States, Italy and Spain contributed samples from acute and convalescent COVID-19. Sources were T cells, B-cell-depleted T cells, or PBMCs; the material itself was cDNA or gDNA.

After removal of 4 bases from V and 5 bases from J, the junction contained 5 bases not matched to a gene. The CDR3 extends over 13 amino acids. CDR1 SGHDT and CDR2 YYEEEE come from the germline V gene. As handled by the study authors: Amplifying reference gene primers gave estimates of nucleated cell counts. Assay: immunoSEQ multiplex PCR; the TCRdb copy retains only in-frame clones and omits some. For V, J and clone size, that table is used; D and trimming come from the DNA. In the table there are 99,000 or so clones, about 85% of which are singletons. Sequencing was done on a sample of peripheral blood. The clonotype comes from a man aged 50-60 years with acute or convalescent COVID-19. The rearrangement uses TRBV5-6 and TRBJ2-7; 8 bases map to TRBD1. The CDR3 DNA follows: TGTGCCAGCAGCCCGGGACAGGCCCACGAGCAGTACTTC. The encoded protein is CASSPGQAHEQYF. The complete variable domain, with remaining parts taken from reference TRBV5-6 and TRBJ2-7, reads DAGVTQSPTHLIKTRGQQVTLRCSPKSGHDTVSWYQQALGQGPQFIFQYYEEEERQRGNFPDRFSGHQFPNYSSELNVNALLLGDSALYLCASSPGQAHEQYFGPGTRLTVT.